This entry lists 8 T cell receptor beta chains sequenced from one sample in a study of T cell responses to AZD1222 COVID-19 vaccine. Sequenced by immunoSEQ multiplex PCR; TCRdb stores in-frame clones only, minus some. Seen here are about 120,000 clones, approximately 91% observed once, and the top ten hold 6.3%. Sequenced here: peripheral blood, sampled on day 0 of AZD1222 vaccination. The source of these receptors is an adult in good health.

V and J are TRBV29-1 and TRBJ1-1; 7 positions agree with TRBD1. There are 12 residues in the CDR3. After removal of 3 bases from V and 5 bases from J, the junction contained 3 bases not matched to a gene. CDR1 and CDR2 (germline): SQVTM, ANQGSEA. The CDR3 sequence is CSVEDRMTEAFF. CDR3 DNA: TGCAGCGTTGAGGACAGGATGACTGAAGCTTTCTTT.

This chain uses TRBV9 with TRBJ2-7, with D possibly being TRBD1 (7 bases). Germline V CDR1 and CDR2: SGDLS, YYNGEE. The CDR3 extends over 14 amino acids. Between the trimmed V and J ends, which lost 6 bases and 5 bases, there was a span of 18 bases. CDR3 residues: CASTGQGGINEQYF. CDR3 in DNA: TGTGCCAGCACAGGGCAGGGGGGAATCAACGAGCAGTACTTC.

The count of this clone is one. The rearrangement links TRBV6-2 or TRBV6-3 to TRBJ2-7; 8 bases align to TRBD2. CDR1 is MNHEY, CDR2 SVGEGT, per germline. This CDR3 is 16 amino acids long. V shed 2 bases and J 6 bases; nucleotides not matched to a gene: 12. The CDR3 reads CASSYRMGLEKREQYF. In nucleotides, the CDR3 is TGTGCCAGCAGTTACCGCATGGGACTAGAGAAGCGCGAGCAGTACTTC.

This rearrangement joins TRBV27 to TRBJ1-6; D gene ambiguous. Trimming took off 3 bases at V and 9 bases at J, with 6 bases between the two ends. This CDR3 is built from 12 residues. From germline, CDR1 is MNHEY and CDR2 SMNVEV (reference sequence). In DNA form, the CDR3 reads TGTGCCAGCAGTTTTGGGGTTTCACCCCTCCACTTT. It encodes CASSFGVSPLHF.

As to this clone: The sample has other DNA sequences that encode this CDR3 too. The rearrangement uses TRBV5-1 and TRBJ1-5; the D is unclear. CDR1 and CDR2 from the germline V gene are SGHRS and YFSETQ. Deletions cut 4 bases from V and 2 bases from J, with 10 bases between. The CDR3 totals 14 residues. The DNA of the CDR3 is TGCGCCAGCAGCCTGGAAGGTGGCAATCAGCCCCAGCATTTT. It yields the protein CASSLEGGNQPQHF.

The chain combines TRBV18 with TRBJ2-2, with TRBD2 identical over 7 bases. V trimming: 2 bases; J trimming: 2 bases; junction bases outside the gene matches: 5. This CDR3 spans 16 amino acids. Per the germline V gene, CDR1 is KGHSH and CDR2 is LQKENI. The chain's CDR3 is CASSPKERGNTGELFF. The CDR3 DNA is TGTGCCAGCTCACCAAAGGAGCGGGGAAACACCGGGGAGCTGTTTTTT.

The V call is TRBV4-1, the J call TRBJ1-2; 11 bases agree with TRBD1. Trimming took 8 bases from V and 4 from J; bases not matched to a gene: 12. The CDR3 is 16 amino acids. Germline V CDR1 and CDR2: MGHRA, YSYEKL. Here the CDR3 reads CASALGTGGRIYGYTF. CDR3 nucleotides: TGCGCCAGCGCCTTGGGGACAGGGGGTAGAATCTATGGCTACACCTTC.

This clone is a singleton in its sample. The rearrangement uses TRBV6-4 and TRBJ1-2; weak D call: TRBD1 (6 bases). Germline CDR1 and CDR2: MRHNA and SNTAGT. The length of the CDR3 is 14 residues. Trimming pared 2 bases from V and 3 bases from J, leaving 10 bases between. CDR3 region: CASSDIGGHYGYTF. As DNA, the CDR3 is TGTGCCAGCAGTGACATAGGGGGGCACTATGGCTACACCTTC.